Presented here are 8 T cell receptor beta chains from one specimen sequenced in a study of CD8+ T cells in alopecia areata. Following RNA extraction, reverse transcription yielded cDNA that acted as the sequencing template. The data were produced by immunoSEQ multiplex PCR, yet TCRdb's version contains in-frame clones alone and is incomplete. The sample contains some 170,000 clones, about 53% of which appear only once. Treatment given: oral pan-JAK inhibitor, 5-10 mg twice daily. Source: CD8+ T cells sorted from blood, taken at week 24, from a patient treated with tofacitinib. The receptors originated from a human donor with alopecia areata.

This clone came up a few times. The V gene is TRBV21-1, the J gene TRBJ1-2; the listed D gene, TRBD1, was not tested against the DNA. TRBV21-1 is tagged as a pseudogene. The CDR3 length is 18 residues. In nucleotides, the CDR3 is TGTGCCAGCAGCAAAGTTGATCGGTTCTCAGGGATGAACTATGGCTACACCTTC. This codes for CASSKVDRFSGMNYGYTF.

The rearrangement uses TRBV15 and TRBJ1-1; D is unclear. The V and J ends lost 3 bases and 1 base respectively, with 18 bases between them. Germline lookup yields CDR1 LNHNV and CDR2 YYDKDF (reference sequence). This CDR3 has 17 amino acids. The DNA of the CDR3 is TGTGCCACCAGCAGCCTAAGAACCTCCAGCCCGAACACTGAAGCTTTCTTT. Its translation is CATSSLRTSSPNTEAFF.

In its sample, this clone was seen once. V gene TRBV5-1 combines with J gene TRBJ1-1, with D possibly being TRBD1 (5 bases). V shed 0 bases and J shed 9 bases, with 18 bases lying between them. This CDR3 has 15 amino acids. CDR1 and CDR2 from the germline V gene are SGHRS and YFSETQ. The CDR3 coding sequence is TGCGCCAGCAGCTTGGGAATCCAGGGAAAGGGGAAAGCTTTCTTT. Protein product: CASSLGIQGKGKAFF.

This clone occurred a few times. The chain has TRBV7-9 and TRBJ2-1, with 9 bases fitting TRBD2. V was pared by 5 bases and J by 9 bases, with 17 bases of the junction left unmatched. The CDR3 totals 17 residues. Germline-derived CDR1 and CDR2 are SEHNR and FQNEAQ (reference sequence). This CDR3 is CASSLSGGFVEFPEQFF. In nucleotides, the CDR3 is TGTGCCAGCAGCCTTAGCGGGGGCTTCGTGGAATTCCCTGAGCAGTTCTTC. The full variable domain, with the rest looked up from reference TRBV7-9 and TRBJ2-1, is DTGVSQNPRHKITKRGQNVTFRCDPISEHNRLYWYRQTLGQGPEFLTYFQNEAQLEKSRLLSDRFSAERPKGSFSTLEIQRTEQGDSAMYLCASSLSGGFVEFPEQFFGPGTRLTVL.

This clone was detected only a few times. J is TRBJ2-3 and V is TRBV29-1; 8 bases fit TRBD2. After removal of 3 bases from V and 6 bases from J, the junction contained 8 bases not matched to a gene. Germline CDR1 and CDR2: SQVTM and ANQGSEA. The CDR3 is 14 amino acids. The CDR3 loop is CSVEMGGGPDTQYF. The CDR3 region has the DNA TGCAGCGTTGAGATGGGCGGGGGGCCTGATACGCAGTATTTT.

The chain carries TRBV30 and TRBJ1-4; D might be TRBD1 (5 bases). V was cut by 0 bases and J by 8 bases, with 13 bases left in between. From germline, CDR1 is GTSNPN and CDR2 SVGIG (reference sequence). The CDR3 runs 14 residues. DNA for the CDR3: TGTGCCTGGAGTGTACCGGGGCCGGGAGAAAAACTGTTTTTT. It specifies CAWSVPGPGEKLFF. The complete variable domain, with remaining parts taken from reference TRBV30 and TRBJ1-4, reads SQTIHQWPATLVQPVGSPLSLECTVEGTSNPNLYWYRQAAGRGLQLLFYSVGIGQISSEVPQNLSASRPQDRQFILSSKKLLLSDSGFYLCAWSVPGPGEKLFFGSGTQLSVL.

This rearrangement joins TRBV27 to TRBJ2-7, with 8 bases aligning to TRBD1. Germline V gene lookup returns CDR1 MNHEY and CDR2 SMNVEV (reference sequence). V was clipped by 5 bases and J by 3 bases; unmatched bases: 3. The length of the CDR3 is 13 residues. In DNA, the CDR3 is TGTGCCAGCAGTCAAACAGGGGGCTACGAGCAGTACTTC. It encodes CASSQTGGYEQYF.

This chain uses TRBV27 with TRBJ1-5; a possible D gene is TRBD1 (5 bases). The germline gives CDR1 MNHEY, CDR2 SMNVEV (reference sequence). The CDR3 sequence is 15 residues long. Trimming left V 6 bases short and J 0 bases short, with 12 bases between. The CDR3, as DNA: TGTGCCAGCAGCCTCGGACACTCTAGCAATCAGCCCCAGCATTTT. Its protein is CASSLGHSSNQPQHF.